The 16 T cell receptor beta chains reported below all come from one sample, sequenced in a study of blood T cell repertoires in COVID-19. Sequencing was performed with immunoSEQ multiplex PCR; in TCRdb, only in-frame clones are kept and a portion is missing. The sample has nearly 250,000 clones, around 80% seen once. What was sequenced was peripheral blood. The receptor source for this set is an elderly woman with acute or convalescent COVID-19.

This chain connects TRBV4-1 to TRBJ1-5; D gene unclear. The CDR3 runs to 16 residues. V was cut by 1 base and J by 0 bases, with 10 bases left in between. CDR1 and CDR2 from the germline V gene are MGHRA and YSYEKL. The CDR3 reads CASSQAQFNSNQPQHF. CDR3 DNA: TGCGCCAGCAGCCAAGCACAGTTTAATAGCAATCAGCCCCAGCATTTT.

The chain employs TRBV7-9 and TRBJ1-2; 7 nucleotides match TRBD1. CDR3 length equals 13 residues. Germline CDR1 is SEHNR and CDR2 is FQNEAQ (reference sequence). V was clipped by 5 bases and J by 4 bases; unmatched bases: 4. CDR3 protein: CASSRQGSYGYTF. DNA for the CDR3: TGTGCCAGCAGCCGACAGGGAAGCTATGGCTACACCTTC.

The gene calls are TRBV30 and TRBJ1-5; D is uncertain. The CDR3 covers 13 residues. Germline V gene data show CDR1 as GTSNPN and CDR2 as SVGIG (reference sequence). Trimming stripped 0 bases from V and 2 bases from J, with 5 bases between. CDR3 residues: CAWSVQGNQPQHF. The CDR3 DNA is TGTGCCTGGAGTGTACAAGGCAATCAGCCCCAGCATTTT. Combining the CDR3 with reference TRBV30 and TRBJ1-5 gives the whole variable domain SQTIHQWPATLVQPVGSPLSLECTVEGTSNPNLYWYRQAAGRGLQLLFYSVGIGQISSEVPQNLSASRPQDRQFILSSKKLLLSDSGFYLCAWSVQGNQPQHFGDGTRLSIL.

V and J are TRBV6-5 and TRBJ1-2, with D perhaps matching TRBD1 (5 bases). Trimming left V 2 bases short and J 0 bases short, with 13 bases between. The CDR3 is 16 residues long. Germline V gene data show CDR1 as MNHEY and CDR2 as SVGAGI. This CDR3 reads CASSYTTQAPNYGYTF. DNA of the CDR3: TGTGCCAGCAGTTACACAACACAGGCTCCTAACTATGGCTACACCTTC.

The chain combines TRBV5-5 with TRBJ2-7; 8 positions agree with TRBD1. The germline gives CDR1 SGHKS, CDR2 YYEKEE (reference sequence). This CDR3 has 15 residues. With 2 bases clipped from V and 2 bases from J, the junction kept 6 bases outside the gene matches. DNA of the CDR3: TGTGCCAGCAGCTTTGGACAGGGCCACCCCTACGAGCAGTACTTC. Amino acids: CASSFGQGHPYEQYF.

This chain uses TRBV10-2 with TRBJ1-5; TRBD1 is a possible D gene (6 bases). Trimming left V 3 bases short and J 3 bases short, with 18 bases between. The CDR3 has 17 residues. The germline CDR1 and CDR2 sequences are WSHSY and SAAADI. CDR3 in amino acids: CASSDGQPGGANQPQHF. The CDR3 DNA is TGCGCCAGCAGTGATGGACAGCCTGGTGGTGCCAATCAGCCCCAGCATTTT.

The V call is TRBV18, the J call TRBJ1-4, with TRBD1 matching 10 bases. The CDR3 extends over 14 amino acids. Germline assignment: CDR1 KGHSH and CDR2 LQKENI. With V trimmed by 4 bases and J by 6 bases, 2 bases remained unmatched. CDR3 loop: CASSRDRGDEKLFF. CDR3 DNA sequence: TGTGCCAGCTCACGGGACAGGGGTGATGAAAAACTGTTTTTT.

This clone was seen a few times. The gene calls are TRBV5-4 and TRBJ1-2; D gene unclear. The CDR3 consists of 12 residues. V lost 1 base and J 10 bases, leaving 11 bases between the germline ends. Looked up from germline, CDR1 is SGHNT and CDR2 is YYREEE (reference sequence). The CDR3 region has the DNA TGTGCCAGCAGCTTGTGGGCAGCCAACTACACCTTC. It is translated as CASSLWAANYTF.

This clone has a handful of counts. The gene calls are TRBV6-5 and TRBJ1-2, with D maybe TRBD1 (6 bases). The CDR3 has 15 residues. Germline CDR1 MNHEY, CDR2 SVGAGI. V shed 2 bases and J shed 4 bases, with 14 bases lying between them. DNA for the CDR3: TGTGCCAGCAGTTACCGACAGGACCGGGGCTATGGCTACACCTTC. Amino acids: CASSYRQDRGYGYTF.

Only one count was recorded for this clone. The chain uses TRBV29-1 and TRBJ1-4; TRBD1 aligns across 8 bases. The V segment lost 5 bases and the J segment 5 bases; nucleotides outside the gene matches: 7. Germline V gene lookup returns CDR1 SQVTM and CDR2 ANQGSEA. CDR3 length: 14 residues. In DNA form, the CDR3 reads TGCAGCGTTCAGACAGGGGTGGGCAATGAAAAACTGTTTTTT. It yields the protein CSVQTGVGNEKLFF.

CDR3 region: CASSTQGNYGYTF. The DNA of the CDR3 is TGTGCCAGCAGTACCCAGGGGAACTATGGCTACACCTTC. The chain joins TRBV6-5 to TRBJ1-2; TRBD1 is a possible D gene (6 bases). The CDR3 loop spans 13 amino acids. Per germline, CDR1 MNHEY and CDR2 SVGAGI. Trimming took 5 bases from V and 2 from J, leaving 9 bases between them.

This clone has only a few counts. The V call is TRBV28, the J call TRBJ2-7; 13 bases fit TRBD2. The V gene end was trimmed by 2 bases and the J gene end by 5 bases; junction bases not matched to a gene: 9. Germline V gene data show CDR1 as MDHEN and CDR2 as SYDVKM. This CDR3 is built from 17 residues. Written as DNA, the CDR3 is TGTGCCAGCAGTTTACCCCTGAGGACTAGCGGGAGAGACGAGCAGTACTTC. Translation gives CASSLPLRTSGRDEQYF.

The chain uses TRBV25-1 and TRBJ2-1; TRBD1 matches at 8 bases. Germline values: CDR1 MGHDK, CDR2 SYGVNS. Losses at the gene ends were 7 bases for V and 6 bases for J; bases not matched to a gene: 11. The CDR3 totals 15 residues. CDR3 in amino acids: CASTRTGKFSNEQFF. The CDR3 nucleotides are TGTGCCAGCACTCGGACAGGGAAGTTCAGCAATGAGCAGTTCTTC. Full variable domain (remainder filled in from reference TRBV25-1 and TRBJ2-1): EADIYQTPRYLVIGTGKKITLECSQTMGHDKMYWYQQDPGMELHLIHYSYGVNSTEKGDLSSESTVSRIRTEHFPLTLESARPSHTSQYLCASTRTGKFSNEQFFGPGTRLTVL.

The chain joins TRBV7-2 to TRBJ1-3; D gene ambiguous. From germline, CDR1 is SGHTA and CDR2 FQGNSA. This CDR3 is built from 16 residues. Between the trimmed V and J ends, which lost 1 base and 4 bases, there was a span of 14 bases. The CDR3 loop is CASSLVPGMMGNTIYF. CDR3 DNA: TGTGCCAGCAGCTTAGTCCCGGGGATGATGGGAAACACCATATATTTT.

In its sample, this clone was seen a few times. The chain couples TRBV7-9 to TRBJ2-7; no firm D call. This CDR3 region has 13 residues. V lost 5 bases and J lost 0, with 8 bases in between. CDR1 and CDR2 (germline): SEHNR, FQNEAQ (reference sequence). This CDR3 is CASSVPSSYEQYF. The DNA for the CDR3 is TGTGCCAGCAGCGTACCTAGCTCCTACGAGCAGTACTTC.

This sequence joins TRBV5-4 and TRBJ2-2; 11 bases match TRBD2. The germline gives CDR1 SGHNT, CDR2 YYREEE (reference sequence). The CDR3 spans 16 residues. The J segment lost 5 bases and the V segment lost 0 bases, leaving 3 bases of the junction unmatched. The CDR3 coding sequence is TGTGCCAGCAGCTTGGGGACTAGCGGGCTAACCGGGGAGCTGTTTTTT. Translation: CASSLGTSGLTGELFF.